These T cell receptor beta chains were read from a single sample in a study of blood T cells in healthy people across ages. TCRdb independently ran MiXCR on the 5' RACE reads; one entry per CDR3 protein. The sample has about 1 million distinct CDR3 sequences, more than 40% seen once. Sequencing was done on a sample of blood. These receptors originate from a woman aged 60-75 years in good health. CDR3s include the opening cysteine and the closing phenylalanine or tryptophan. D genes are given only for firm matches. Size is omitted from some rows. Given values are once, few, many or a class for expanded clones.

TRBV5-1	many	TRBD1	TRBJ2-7	TGCGCCAGCAGCGGGACAGGCCTTAACGAGCAGTACTTC	CASSGTGLNEQYF
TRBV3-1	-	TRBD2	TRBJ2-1	TGTGCCAGCAGCCAAGTGAGGCCTAGCGGGAACAATGAGCAGTTCTTC	CASSQVRPSGNNEQFF
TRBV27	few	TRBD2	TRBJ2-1	TGTGCCAGCAGTTCTATAACTAGCGGAGACAATGAGCAGTTCTTC	CASSSITSGDNEQFF
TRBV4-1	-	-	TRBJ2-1	TGCGCCAGCAGCCCCGGCCCGGGCTCCTACAGTGAGCAGTTCTTC	CASSPGPGSYSEQFF
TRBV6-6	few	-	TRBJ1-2	TGTGCCCTCCTATCGGGGGACTATGGCTACACCTTC	CALLSGDYGYTF
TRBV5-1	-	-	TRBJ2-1	TGCGCCAGCAGCTTGGCCTTGGGCAGGGTCTGGGAGCAGTTCTTC	CASSLALGRVWEQFF
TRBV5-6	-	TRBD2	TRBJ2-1	TGTGCCAGCAGCCTATCGGGACTAGCGAGCAGCAATGAGCAGTTCTTC	CASSLSGLASSNEQFF
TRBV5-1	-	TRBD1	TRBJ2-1	TGCGCCAGCAGCTGGACAGGGAACAATGAGCAGTTCTTC	CASSWTGNNEQFF
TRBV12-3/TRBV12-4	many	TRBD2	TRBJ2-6	TGTGCCAGCAGTGACGGCGGGAGACCTGGGGCCAACGTCCTGACTTTC	CASSDGGRPGANVLTF
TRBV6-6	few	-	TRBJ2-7	TGTGCCAGCAGGCCGAACCAGAATCCGCTCTACGAGCAGTACTTC	CASRPNQNPLYEQYF
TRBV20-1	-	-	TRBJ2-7	TGCAGTTTCTTCCAGGGGCGGAACGAGCAGTACTTC	CSFFQGRNEQYF
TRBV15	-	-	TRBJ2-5	TGTGCCACCAGCAAAGTTGGGGGAGACCAAGAGACCCAGTACTTC	CATSKVGGDQETQYF
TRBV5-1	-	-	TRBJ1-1	TGCGCCAGCAGCTTGGCCTGGGGGCCCACTGAAGCTTTCTTT	CASSLAWGPTEAFF
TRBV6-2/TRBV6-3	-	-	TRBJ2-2	TGTGCCAGCAGCGAAGGATGGGCCGGGGAGCTGTTTTTT	CASSEGWAGELFF
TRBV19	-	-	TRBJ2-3	TGTGCCAGTAGTATCGGGGGAGATACGCAGTATTTT	CASSIGGDTQYF
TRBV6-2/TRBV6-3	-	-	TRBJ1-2	TGTGCCAGCCGAACACCCCCGATAACAGGGTCCCACGGCTACACCTTC	CASRTPPITGSHGYTF
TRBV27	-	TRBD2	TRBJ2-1	TGTGCCAGCAGTTTGGGACTAGTTTCCTACAATGAGCAGTTCTTC	CASSLGLVSYNEQFF
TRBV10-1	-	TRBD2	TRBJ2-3	TGCGCCAGCAGTGAGCGGCGACTAGCGGGAGGAACAGATACGCAGTATTTT	CASSERRLAGGTDTQYF
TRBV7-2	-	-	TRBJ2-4	TGTGCCAGCAGCCCCGGCGCGGGCAGGGGAAACATTCAGTACTTC	CASSPGAGRGNIQYF
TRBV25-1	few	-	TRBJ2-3	TGTGCCAGCAGTGAATCGACGGGAGTGGTTACAGATACGCAGTATTTT	CASSESTGVVTDTQYF
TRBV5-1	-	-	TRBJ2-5	TGCGCCAGCAGCTTGAGCGGACAGCCCGAGACCCAGTACTTC	CASSLSGQPETQYF
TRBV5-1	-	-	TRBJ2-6	TGCGCCAGCAGCAAATACAGCTCTGGGGCCAACGTCCTGACTTTC	CASSKYSSGANVLTF
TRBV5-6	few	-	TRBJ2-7	TGTGCCAGCAGCTTGGTCGGGACTCTCTACGAGCAGTACTTC	CASSLVGTLYEQYF
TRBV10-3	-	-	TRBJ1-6	TGTGCCATCAGTGATCAGGGGCCCTCCTATAATTCACCCCTCCACTTT	CAISDQGPSYNSPLHF
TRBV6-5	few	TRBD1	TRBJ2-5	TGTGCCAGCAGCAGGGACAGGGCAGGAGAGACCCAGTACTTC	CASSRDRAGETQYF
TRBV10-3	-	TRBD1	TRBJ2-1	TGTGCCACCACGGGACAGTCCTACAATGAGCAGTTCTTC	CATTGQSYNEQFF
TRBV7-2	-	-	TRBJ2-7	TGTGCCAGCAGCCCCCGAGGGCGGGAACTTTTTCCCTTCTACGAGCAGTACTTC	CASSPRGRELFPFYEQYF
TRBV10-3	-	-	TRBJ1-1	TGTGCCATCGGGGAGAACACTGAAGCTTTCTTT	CAIGENTEAFF
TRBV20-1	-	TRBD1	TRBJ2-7	TGCAGTGTCCTGCCCGCCGGGACAGGGGGATTGATACAGTACTTC	CSVLPAGTGGLIQYF
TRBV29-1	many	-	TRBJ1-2	TGCAGCGTTGATCGGACGGGGTATGGCTACACCTTC	CSVDRTGYGYTF
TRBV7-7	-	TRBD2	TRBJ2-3	TGTGCCAGCAGACGACTAGCGGGAGAATTGGCAGATACGCAGTATTTT	CASRRLAGELADTQYF
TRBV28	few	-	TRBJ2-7	TGTGCCAGCAGTTCTCTAGACCTGCTTTGCGAGCAGTACTTC	CASSSLDLLCEQYF